This T cell receptor (beta chain) was profiled in a study of prognosis after radiotherapy for stage I lung cancer. This clonotype has a count of ten or more. The germline V gene encodes CDR1 MNHEY and CDR2 SVGEGT. CDR3 size: 14 residues. The J segment lost 4 bases and the V segment lost 7 bases, leaving 6 bases of the junction unmatched. Using two-round multiplex PCR, the authors amplified TCR beta CDR3 from genomic DNA. Amplification during the initial PCR round employed primers specific to each TRBV and TRBJ gene. TCRdb called the multiplex PCR reads again in MiXCR, with one record for every CDR3 protein. This table has about 35,000 distinct CDR3 sequences, 34% appearing once.

The sequencing used PBMCs, collected before or after stereotactic body radiation therapy (not recorded which). This chain joins TRBV6-2 or TRBV6-3 and TRBJ2-3, with 9 nucleotides matching TRBD1. This clonotype was sampled from a donor aged 50 or older with non-small cell lung cancer. CDR3 in DNA: TGTGCCAGCATAAGGGACAGGGCCCCAGATACGCAGTATTTT. The encoded protein is CASIRDRAPDTQYF.